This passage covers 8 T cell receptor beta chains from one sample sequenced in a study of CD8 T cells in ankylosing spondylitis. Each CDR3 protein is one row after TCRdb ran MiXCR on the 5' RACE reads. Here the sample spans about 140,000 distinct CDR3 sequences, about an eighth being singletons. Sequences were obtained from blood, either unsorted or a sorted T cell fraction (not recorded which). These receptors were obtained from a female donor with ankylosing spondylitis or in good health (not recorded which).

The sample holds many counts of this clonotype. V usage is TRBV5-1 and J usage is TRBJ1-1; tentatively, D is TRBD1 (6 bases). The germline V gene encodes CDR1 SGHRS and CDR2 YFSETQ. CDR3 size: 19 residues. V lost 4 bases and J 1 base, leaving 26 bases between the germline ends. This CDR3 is CASSPGERQERYGNTEAFF. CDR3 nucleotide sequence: TGCGCCAGCAGCCCCGGGGAGAGACAGGAGAGATACGGGAACACTGAAGCTTTCTTT.

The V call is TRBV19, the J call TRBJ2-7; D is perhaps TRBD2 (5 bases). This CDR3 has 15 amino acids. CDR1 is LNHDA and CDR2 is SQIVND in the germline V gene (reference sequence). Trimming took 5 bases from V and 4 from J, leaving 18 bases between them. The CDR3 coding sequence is TGTGCCAGTAGTTCCGCGACTATGTCTGGGTACGAGCAGTACTTC. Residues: CASSSATMSGYEQYF.

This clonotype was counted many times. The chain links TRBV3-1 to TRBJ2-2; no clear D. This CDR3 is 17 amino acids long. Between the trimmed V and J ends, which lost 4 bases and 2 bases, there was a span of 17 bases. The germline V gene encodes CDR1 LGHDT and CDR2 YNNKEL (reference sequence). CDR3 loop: CASSLPQSTLNTGELFF. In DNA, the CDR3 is TGTGCCAGCAGCCTCCCCCAGTCCACTCTTAACACCGGGGAGCTGTTTTTT.

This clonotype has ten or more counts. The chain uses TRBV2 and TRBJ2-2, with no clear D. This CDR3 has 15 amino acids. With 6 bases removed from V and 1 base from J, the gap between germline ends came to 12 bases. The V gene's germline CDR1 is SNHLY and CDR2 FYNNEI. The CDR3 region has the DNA TGTGCCAGCAGGATAAGACTGGAGAACACCGGGGAGCTGTTTTTT. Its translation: CASRIRLENTGELFF.

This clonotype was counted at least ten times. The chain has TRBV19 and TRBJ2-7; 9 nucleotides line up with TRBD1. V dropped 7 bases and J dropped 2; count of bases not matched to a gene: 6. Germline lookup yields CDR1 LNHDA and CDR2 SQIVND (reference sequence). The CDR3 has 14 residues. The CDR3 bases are TGTGCCAGTACCAAAGGACAGGGGCCCTACGAGCAGTACTTC. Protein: CASTKGQGPYEQYF.

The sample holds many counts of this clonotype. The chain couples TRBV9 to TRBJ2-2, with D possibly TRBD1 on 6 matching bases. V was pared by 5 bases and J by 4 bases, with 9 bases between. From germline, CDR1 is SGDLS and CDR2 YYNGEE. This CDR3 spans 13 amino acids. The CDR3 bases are TGTGCCAGCAGTGACAGGTTCACCGGGGAGCTGTTTTTT. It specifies CASSDRFTGELFF. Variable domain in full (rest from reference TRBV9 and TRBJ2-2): DSGVTQTPKHLITATGQRVTLRCSPRSGDLSVYWYQQSLDQGLQFLIQYYNGEERAKGNILERFSAQQFPDLHSELNLSSLELGDSALYFCASSDRFTGELFFGEGSRLTVL.

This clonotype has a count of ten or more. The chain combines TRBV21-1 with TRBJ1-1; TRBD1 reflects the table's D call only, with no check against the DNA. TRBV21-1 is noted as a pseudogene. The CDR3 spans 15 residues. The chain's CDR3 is CASSFTRQTSVEAFF. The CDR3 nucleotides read TGTGCCAGCAGCTTTACTCGACAGACATCTGTTGAAGCTTTCTTT.

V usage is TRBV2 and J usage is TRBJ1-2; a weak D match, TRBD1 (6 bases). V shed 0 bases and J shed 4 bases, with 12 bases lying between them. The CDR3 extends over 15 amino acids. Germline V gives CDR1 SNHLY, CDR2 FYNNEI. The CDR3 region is CASSEAGGGGYGYTF. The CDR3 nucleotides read TGTGCCAGCAGTGAAGCAGGGGGGGGCGGCTATGGCTACACCTTC.